The present T cell receptor (beta chain) was sequenced within a study of T-cell reconstitution after alpha-beta-depleted transplantation in children. Study-wide findings and caveats: Fresh T-cell production supplied most of the T-cell counts and diversity seen one year after transplant. It was reported that alpha-beta T cells came from several hundred expanded graft clones (about two months after transplant). Day-60 TCRbeta diversity that was high in some patients was derived from surviving recipient T cells and thymic progenitors.

The TCRbeta library incorporated unique molecular identifiers. TCRdb reanalysed the PCR reads using MiXCR and keeps one entry per CDR3 protein. The data show 200,000 or so distinct CDR3 sequences, with about 6% seen just once and around 4.3% held by the top ten. Germline V gives CDR1 DFQATT, CDR2 SNEGSKA (reference sequence). Trimming stripped 1 base from V and 3 bases from J, with 14 bases between. The length of the CDR3 is 15 residues. Many counts were recorded for this clonotype. Antigen specificity is unknown. This chain connects TRBV20-1 to TRBJ2-3; D perhaps matches TRBD2 (5 bases). The receptor's source is a girl in the first two years of life with combined immunodeficiency, due to receive a stem cell transplant. Sequencing used PBMCs, obtained before TCRalphabeta/CD19-depleted stem cell transplant. CDR3: CSARGTGPFTDTQYF. The DNA for the CDR3 is TGCAGTGCTAGAGGGACTGGCCCATTTACAGATACGCAGTATTTT.